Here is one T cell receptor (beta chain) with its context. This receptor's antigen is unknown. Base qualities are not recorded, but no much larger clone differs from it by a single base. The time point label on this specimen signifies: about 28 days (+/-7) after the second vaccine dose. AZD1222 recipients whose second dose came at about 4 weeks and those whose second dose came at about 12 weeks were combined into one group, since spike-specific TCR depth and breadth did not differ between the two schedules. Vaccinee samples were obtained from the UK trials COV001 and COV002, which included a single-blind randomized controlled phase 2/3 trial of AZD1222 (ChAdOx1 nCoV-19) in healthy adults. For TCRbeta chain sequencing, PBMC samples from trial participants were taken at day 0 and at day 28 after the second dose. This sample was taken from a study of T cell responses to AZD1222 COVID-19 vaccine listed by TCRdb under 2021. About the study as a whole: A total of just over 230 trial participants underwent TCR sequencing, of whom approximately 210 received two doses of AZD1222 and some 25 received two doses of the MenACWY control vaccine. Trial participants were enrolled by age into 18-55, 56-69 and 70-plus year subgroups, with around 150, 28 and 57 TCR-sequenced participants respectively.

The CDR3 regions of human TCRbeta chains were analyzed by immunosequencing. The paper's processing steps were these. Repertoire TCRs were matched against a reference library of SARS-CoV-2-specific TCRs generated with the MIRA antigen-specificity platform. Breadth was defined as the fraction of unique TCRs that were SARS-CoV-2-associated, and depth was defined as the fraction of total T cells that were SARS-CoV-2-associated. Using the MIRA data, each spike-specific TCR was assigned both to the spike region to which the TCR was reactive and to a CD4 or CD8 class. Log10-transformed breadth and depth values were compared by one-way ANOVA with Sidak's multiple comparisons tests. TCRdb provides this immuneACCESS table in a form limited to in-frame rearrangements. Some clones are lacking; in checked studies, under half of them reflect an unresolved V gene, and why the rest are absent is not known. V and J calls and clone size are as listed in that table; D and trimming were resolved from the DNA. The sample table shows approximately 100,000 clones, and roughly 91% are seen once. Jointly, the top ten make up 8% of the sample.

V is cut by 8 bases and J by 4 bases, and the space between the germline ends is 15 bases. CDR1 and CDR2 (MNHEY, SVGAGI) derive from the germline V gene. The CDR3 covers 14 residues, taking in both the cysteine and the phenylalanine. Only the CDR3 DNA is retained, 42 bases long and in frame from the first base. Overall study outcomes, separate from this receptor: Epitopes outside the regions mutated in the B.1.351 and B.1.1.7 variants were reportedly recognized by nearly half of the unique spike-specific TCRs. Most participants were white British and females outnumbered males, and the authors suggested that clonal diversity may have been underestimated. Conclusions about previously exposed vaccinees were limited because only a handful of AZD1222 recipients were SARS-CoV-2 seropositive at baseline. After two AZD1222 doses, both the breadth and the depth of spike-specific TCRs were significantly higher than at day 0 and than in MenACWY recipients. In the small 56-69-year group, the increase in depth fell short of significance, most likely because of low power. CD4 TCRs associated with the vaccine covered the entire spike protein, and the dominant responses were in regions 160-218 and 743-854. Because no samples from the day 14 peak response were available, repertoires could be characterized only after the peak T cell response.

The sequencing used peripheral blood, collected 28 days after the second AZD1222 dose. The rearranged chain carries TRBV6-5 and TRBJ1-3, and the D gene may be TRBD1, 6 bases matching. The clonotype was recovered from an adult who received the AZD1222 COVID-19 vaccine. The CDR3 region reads CASEQGAQGNTIYF. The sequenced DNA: TGTGCCAGCGAACAGGGAGCCCAAGGAAACACCATATATTTT.